The 24 T cell receptor beta chains given below trace back to one sample, sequenced in a study of blood T cell repertoires in COVID-19. Method: immunoSEQ multiplex PCR; TCRdb's copy keeps in-frame clones and lacks some. The sample lists about 96,000 clones; about 88% were seen once. The sequencing sample was made of peripheral blood. Source of these receptors: a woman in her fifties or sixties with acute or convalescent COVID-19.

This chain links TRBV11-1 with TRBJ2-4, with 10 bases fitting TRBD1. Losses at the gene ends were 3 bases for V and 5 bases for J; bases not matched to a gene: 7. In germline, CDR1 is SGHAT, CDR2 FQDESV (reference sequence). The CDR3 loop spans 16 amino acids. In nucleotides, the CDR3 is TGTGCCAGCAGCTTTGGACAGGGGGTAGGGGAAAACATTCAGTACTTC. Residues: CASSFGQGVGENIQYF.

This clone was observed many times. The CDR3 nucleotides read TGCGCCAGCAGCCCGGACAGGGGGGGACTTAATGAAAAACTGTTTTTT. Its protein is CASSPDRGGLNEKLFF. The chain employs TRBV5-1 and TRBJ1-4; 10 nucleotides align to TRBD1. Germline-derived CDR1 and CDR2 are SGHRS and YFSETQ. This CDR3 region has 16 residues. Trimming cost V 4 bases and J 4 bases; bases outside gene matches: 7.

The genes are TRBV20-1 and TRBJ2-5; D unclear. V was clipped by 8 bases and J by 5 bases, with 12 bases between them. The CDR3 length is 11 residues. The V gene's germline CDR1 is DFQATT and CDR2 SNEGSKA (reference sequence). CDR3 residues: CSYSYRETQYF. Written as DNA, the CDR3 is TGCAGTTACTCATACCGGGAGACCCAGTACTTC.

The genes are TRBV28 and TRBJ2-2; TRBD1 is a possible D gene (5 bases). The CDR3 is 16 amino acids. Germline V gene sequence: CDR1 MDHEN, CDR2 SYDVKM. V was trimmed by 6 bases and J by 3 bases, leaving 17 bases between them. Here the CDR3 DNA reads TGTGCCAGCAGACCACCAGACAGATATTACACCGGGGAGCTGTTTTTT. As protein: CASRPPDRYYTGELFF.

The chain employs TRBV6-1 and TRBJ1-3, with D uncertain. This CDR3 comprises 15 residues. V was clipped by 3 bases and J by 0 bases, with 9 bases between them. From germline, CDR1 is MNHNS and CDR2 SASEGT. The CDR3 region is CASSDGRGSGNTIYF. The CDR3 nucleotides read TGTGCCAGCAGTGATGGTCGGGGCTCTGGAAACACCATATATTTT.

The V call is TRBV3-1 (or the pseudogene TRBV3-2), the J call TRBJ2-3; TRBD2 matches at 8 bases. Germline assignment: CDR1 LGHDT and CDR2 YNNKEL (reference sequence). V lost 1 base, J lost 1 base, and 7 bases stayed unmatched. This CDR3 spans 17 amino acids. Written as DNA, the CDR3 is TGTGCCAGCAGCCAAGGAATGGGGCGGGGGGGCACAGATACGCAGTATTTT. It specifies CASSQGMGRGGTDTQYF.

The chain couples TRBV19 to TRBJ1-3, with D tentatively TRBD1 (6 bases). Trimming cost V 7 bases and J 0 bases, with 10 bases left between them. The CDR3 has 14 residues. Germline lookup yields CDR1 LNHDA and CDR2 SQIVND (reference sequence). CDR3 DNA sequence: TGTGCCAGTAACGACAGGCCCTCTGGAAACACCATATATTTT. This encodes CASNDRPSGNTIYF.

CDR3 DNA: TGCGCCAGCAGCCAAGATAGAACAGGGAAGGACTATGGCTACACCTTC. As protein: CASSQDRTGKDYGYTF. The chain is built from TRBV4-3 and TRBJ1-2; TRBD1 is a possible D gene (6 bases). CDR3 length: 16 residues. The germline V and J ends were trimmed by 0 bases and 3 bases, with 14 bases remaining between them. Per germline, CDR1 LGHNA and CDR2 YSLEER.

Concerning this clone itself: The junction and the germline gene differ at one end; a read error may be behind it. The chain is built from TRBV7-2 and TRBJ1-1; 7 nucleotides match TRBD1. Looked up from germline, CDR1 is SGHTA and CDR2 is FQGNSA. The CDR3 covers 16 residues. CDR3: CASSLAPRTGNTEAFF. The CDR3 region has the DNA TGTGCCAGCAGCCTAGCCCCCCGGACAGGGAACACTGAAGCTTTCTTT. The full variable domain, in which reference TRBV7-2 and TRBJ1-1 provide the parts outside the CDR3, is GAGVSQSPSNKVTEKGKDVELRCDPISGHTALYWYRQSLGQGLEFLIYFQGNSAPDKSGLPSDRFSAERTGGSVSTLTIQRTQQEDSAVYLCASSLAPRTGNTEAFFGQGTRLTVV.

This chain uses TRBV19 with TRBJ1-5; D unclear. Trimming shortened V by 1 base and J by 7 bases, and 11 bases separated the two germline ends. CDR1 LNHDA and CDR2 SQIVND come from the germline V gene (reference sequence). The CDR3 runs to 14 residues. CDR3 nucleotides: TGTGCCAGTAGTATAGGAAACGGAGGACAGCCCCAGCATTTT. It is translated as CASSIGNGGQPQHF.

This chain links TRBV7-7 with TRBJ2-2; possibly TRBD1 for D (5 bases). Germline V lookup: CDR1 SSHAT, CDR2 FNYEAQ (reference sequence). CDR3 length equals 16 residues. Deletions cut 1 base from V and 3 bases from J, with 12 bases between. This CDR3 is CASSLGQGGDTGELFF. As DNA, the CDR3 is TGTGCCAGCAGCTTAGGGCAGGGCGGAGACACCGGGGAGCTGTTTTTT. Based on the CDR3 plus reference TRBV7-7 and TRBJ2-2, the full variable domain is GAGVSQSPRYKVTKRGQDVTLRCDPISSHATLYWYQQALGQGPEFLTYFNYEAQPDKSGLPSDRFSAERPEGSISTLTIQRTEQRDSAMYRCASSLGQGGDTGELFFGEGSRLTVL.

This chain joins TRBV6-1 and TRBJ2-7; TRBD1 aligns across 10 bases. The J segment lost 4 bases and the V segment lost 5 bases, leaving 8 bases of the junction unmatched. Germline lookup yields CDR1 MNHNS and CDR2 SASEGT. The CDR3 spans 15 residues. Here the CDR3 DNA reads TGTGCCAGCAGTTTTTCTCGGGACAGGGGATACGAGCAGTACTTC. Translated, it gives CASSFSRDRGYEQYF.

The chain is built from TRBV19 and TRBJ1-5, with D tentatively TRBD1 (6 bases). Germline V gene sequence: CDR1 LNHDA, CDR2 SQIVND (reference sequence). The V and J ends lost 3 bases and 6 bases respectively, with 12 bases between them. CDR3 size: 14 residues. CDR3 sequence reads: CASSISRGGQPQHF. CDR3 coding DNA: TGTGCCAGTAGTATTAGCAGGGGTGGTCAGCCCCAGCATTTT. The variable domain in full, with the rest retrieved from reference TRBV19 and TRBJ1-5, is DGGITQSPKYLFRKEGQNVTLSCEQNLNHDAMYWYRQDPGQGLRLIYYSQIVNDFQKGDIAEGYSVSREKKESFPLTVTSAQKNPTAFYLCASSISRGGQPQHFGDGTRLSIL.

V is TRBV7-2 and J is TRBJ1-1; 9 bases align to TRBD1. CDR3 length: 17 amino acids. CDR1 and CDR2 (germline): SGHTA, FQGNSA. The J segment lost 5 bases and the V segment lost 4 bases, leaving 14 bases of the junction unmatched. This chain's CDR3 is CASSYSNLGQGRTEAFF. The DNA for the CDR3 is TGTGCCAGCAGCTACAGCAACCTGGGACAGGGAAGGACTGAAGCTTTCTTT.

The rearrangement uses TRBV5-1 and TRBJ2-2; 8 bases are a match to TRBD1. Trimming at V came to 2 bases and at J to 7 bases, leaving 10 bases not matched to a gene. CDR3 length: 16 amino acids. The germline V gene has CDR1 SGHRS and CDR2 YFSETQ. As DNA, the CDR3 is TGCGCCAGCAGCTTCAGGACAGGGAAAAGGAACGGGGAGCTGTTTTTT. Translating gives CASSFRTGKRNGELFF. The variable domain in full, with the rest retrieved from reference TRBV5-1 and TRBJ2-2, is KAGVTQTPRYLIKTRGQQVTLSCSPISGHRSVSWYQQTPGQGLQFLFEYFSETQRNKGNFPGRFSGRQFSNSRSEMNVSTLELGDSALYLCASSFRTGKRNGELFFGEGSRLTVL.

A remark on this clone: Other DNA sequences within the sample encode an identical CDR3. The rearrangement links TRBV18 to TRBJ1-1, with a weak D call TRBD1 (5 bases). Per germline, CDR1 KGHSH and CDR2 LQKENI. Deletions cut 3 bases from V and 2 bases from J, with 10 bases between. The CDR3 is 14 residues long. The CDR3 DNA reads as TGTGCCAGCTCACCGGGGCAGCTAAACACTGAAGCTTTCTTT. Translation: CASSPGQLNTEAFF.

The chain carries TRBV2 and TRBJ1-5; D gene unclear. Trimming took off 5 bases at V and 7 bases at J, with 18 bases between the two ends. The CDR3 length is 15 residues. Germline V CDR1 and CDR2: SNHLY, FYNNEI. As DNA, the CDR3 is TGTGCCAGCAGTCCCGGGATAAGCGGGGTACAGCCCCAGCATTTT. Protein product: CASSPGISGVQPQHF.

The gene calls are TRBV4-2 and TRBJ2-7; 7 bases fit TRBD1. This CDR3 spans 14 amino acids. Germline CDR1 reads LGHNA; CDR2 reads YNFKEQ. The trim removed 4 bases at V and 0 bases at J, leaving 3 bases unmatched. The chain's CDR3 is CASSPGDSSYEQYF. The CDR3 DNA follows: TGTGCCAGCAGCCCCGGGGACAGCTCCTACGAGCAGTACTTC.

The rearrangement links TRBV2 to TRBJ2-3; D ambiguous. This CDR3 contains 15 residues. CDR1 is SNHLY and CDR2 is FYNNEI in the germline V gene. Trimming took off 6 bases at V and 2 bases at J, with 15 bases between the two ends. CDR3 nucleotides: TGTGCCAGCAGCCCTTACGACTTGATCACAGATACGCAGTATTTT. This translates into CASSPYDLITDTQYF. The whole variable domain, filled in from reference TRBV2 and TRBJ2-3, reads EPEVTQTPSHQVTQMGQEVILRCVPISNHLYFYWYRQILGQKVEFLVSFYNNEISEKSEIFDDQFSVERPDGSNFTLKIRSTKLEDSAMYFCASSPYDLITDTQYFGPGTRLTVL.

The chain combines TRBV3-1 (or the pseudogene TRBV3-2) with TRBJ1-1; 7 bases are shared with TRBD1. After removal of 1 base from V and 2 bases from J, the junction contained 10 bases not matched to a gene. Germline CDR1 and CDR2: LGHDT and YNNKEL (reference sequence). The CDR3 is made up of 17 amino acids. CDR3 DNA: TGTGCCAGCAGCCAAGTGTTTTATGGGACAGCTAACACTGAAGCTTTCTTT. Translating it yields CASSQVFYGTANTEAFF.

This clone was detected once. The CDR3 DNA reads as TGTGCCAGCAGCCCTGTGGGCACGAAACTGTTTTTT. Translation gives CASSPVGTKLFF. This rearrangement joins TRBV7-2 to TRBJ1-4; D call uncertain. Germline CDR1 reads SGHTA; CDR2 reads FQGNSA. The V gene lost 5 bases and the J gene lost 11 bases, with 12 bases spanning the gap. This CDR3 region has 12 residues.

This clone appeared a few times. The V and J genes are TRBV6-6 and TRBJ1-1; D gene ambiguous. CDR1 and CDR2 (germline): MNHNY, SVGAGI (reference sequence). Trimming left V 0 bases short and J 1 base short, with 6 bases between. CDR3 length: 14 amino acids. The CDR3 is CASSYSAGNTEAFF. The DNA of the CDR3 is TGTGCCAGCAGTTACTCCGCAGGGAACACTGAAGCTTTCTTT.

This sequence joins TRBV6-2 or TRBV6-3 and TRBJ2-1, with TRBD1 matching over 8 bases. The CDR3 runs 15 residues. Germline V CDR1 and CDR2: MNHEY, SVGEGT. V trimming: 2 bases; J trimming: 2 bases; junction bases outside the gene matches: 2. Written as DNA, the CDR3 is TGTGCCAGCAGTTACATGACAGGGGCCTACAATGAGCAGTTCTTC. It translates to CASSYMTGAYNEQFF.

The chain combines TRBV5-5 with TRBJ1-4, with D possibly being TRBD1 (5 bases). Per germline, CDR1 SGHKS and CDR2 YYEKEE (reference sequence). V lost 0 bases and J 4 bases, leaving 13 bases between the germline ends. The CDR3 loop spans 16 amino acids. CDR3 protein: CASSLARSGVNEKLFF. The DNA of the CDR3 is TGTGCCAGCAGCTTGGCTCGGTCGGGGGTTAATGAAAAACTGTTTTTT.